A selection of T cell receptor beta chains follows, all from one sample in a study of T cell responses to AZD1222 COVID-19 vaccine. Libraries were prepared by immunoSEQ multiplex PCR; TCRdb keeps only in-frame clonotypes and omits some of them. This table holds about 140,000 clones, 65% to 90% found once. The starting material was peripheral blood, obtained 28 days after the second dose of the MenACWY control vaccine. These receptors were taken from an adult who received the MenACWY meningococcal vaccine as a control. Each CDR3 is given with its conserved first and last residue. The order of the fields is V gene, J gene, CDR3 length, D gene, clone size, CDR3 DNA, CDR3 protein. D genes are given only for firm matches. Clone size is shown for a subset of rows, as once, few, many or a class of expanded clone.

V: TRBV12-1; J: TRBJ1-2; length: 14; D: NA; size: NA; DNA: TGTGCCAGCAGCTGGGACAGGGGAAACTATGGCTACACCTTC; CDR3: CASSWDRGNYGYTF
V: TRBV29-1; J: TRBJ1-1; length: 10; D: NA; size: NA; DNA: TGCAGCGTTGCGGCAGGGGAAGCTTTCTTT; CDR3: CSVAAGEAFF
V: TRBV7-2; J: TRBJ2-7; length: 14; D: NA; size: NA; DNA: TGTGCCAGCAGCTTTGACTTGAGCTCCTACGAGCAGTACTTC; CDR3: CASSFDLSSYEQYF
V: TRBV18; J: TRBJ1-1; length: 17; D: TRBD1; size: NA; DNA: TGTGCCAGCTCACCCATACCGACAGGGGGCAAGAACACTGAAGCTTTCTTT; CDR3: CASSPIPTGGKNTEAFF
V: TRBV10-3; J: TRBJ2-7; length: 14; D: NA; size: once; DNA: TGTGCCATCAGCGCCCCTCAACGGAGCTACGAGCAGTACTTC; CDR3: CAISAPQRSYEQYF
V: TRBV5-1; J: TRBJ2-5; length: 17; D: NA; size: NA; DNA: TGCGCCAGCAGCTCGGGAGCCCATCCGGGTTCGGGGGAGACCCAGTACTTC; CDR3: CASSSGAHPGSGETQYF
V: TRBV3-1/TRBV3-2; J: TRBJ2-5; length: 14; D: TRBD2; size: NA; DNA: TGTGCCAGCAGCCAGCCCCTAGCGGGGTCCAATCCGTACTTC; CDR3: CASSQPLAGSNPYF
V: TRBV7-2; J: TRBJ1-2; length: 13; D: NA; size: NA; DNA: TGTGCCAGCAGCCTAGCGCCCGGCTTAGGCTACACCTTC; CDR3: CASSLAPGLGYTF
V: TRBV18; J: TRBJ2-6; length: 16; D: TRBD1; size: NA; DNA: TGTGCCAGCTCACCATTACAGGGGCTTGGGGCCAACGTCCTGACTTTC; CDR3: CASSPLQGLGANVLTF
V: TRBV19; J: TRBJ2-7; length: 14; D: NA; size: NA; DNA: TGTGCCAGCGCGTCTAGCGCCTTTTCCTACGAGCAGTACTTC; CDR3: CASASSAFSYEQYF
V: TRBV30; J: TRBJ2-7; length: 13; D: TRBD1; size: NA; DNA: TGTGCCTGGAGTACAGGGGGCTACTACGAGCAGTACTTC; CDR3: CAWSTGGYYEQYF
V: TRBV7-3; J: TRBJ1-2; length: 17; D: NA; size: NA; DNA: TGTGCCAGCAGCTTAACCGGAGGACCGCTTTCCCACTATGGCTACACCTTC; CDR3: CASSLTGGPLSHYGYTF
V: TRBV5-1; J: TRBJ1-4; length: 17; D: TRBD1; size: NA; DNA: TGCGCCAGCAGCCCCAGGACAGGGGGCTCAACTAATGAAAAACTGTTTTTT; CDR3: CASSPRTGGSTNEKLFF
V: TRBV5-4; J: TRBJ2-1; length: 16; D: NA; size: once; DNA: TGTGCCAGCAGCTCTGGTGTGGGGGCACCCTACAATGAGCAGTTCTTC; CDR3: CASSSGVGAPYNEQFF
V: TRBV30; J: TRBJ2-1; length: 14; D: TRBD1; size: NA; DNA: TGTGCCTGGAGAACCGGGACAGGGTACAATGAGCAGTTCTTC; CDR3: CAWRTGTGYNEQFF
V: TRBV7-2; J: TRBJ2-7; length: 16; D: NA; size: NA; DNA: TGTGCCAGCAGCAGGTCGGGCGGGGTAAACTCCTACGAGCAGTACTTC; CDR3: CASSRSGGVNSYEQYF
V: TRBV3-1/TRBV3-2; J: TRBJ2-1; length: 13; D: NA; size: NA; DNA: TGTGCCAGCAGCCGGGGCTTCTACAATGAGCAGTTCTTC; CDR3: CASSRGFYNEQFF
V: TRBV15; J: TRBJ2-2; length: 15; D: TRBD1; size: NA; DNA: TGTGCCACCAGCAGAGGGGACAGGGGTGACGGGGAGCTGTTTTTT; CDR3: CATSRGDRGDGELFF
V: TRBV15; J: TRBJ2-3; length: 16; D: NA; size: NA; DNA: TGTGCCACCAGCACCCCTATGAGTGATAGGCCAGATACGCAGTATTTT; CDR3: CATSTPMSDRPDTQYF
V: TRBV24-1; J: TRBJ2-1; length: 14; D: NA; size: NA; DNA: TGTGCCACCAGTGCGGCGGGTTCGAACAGTGAGCAGTTCTTC; CDR3: CATSAAGSNSEQFF
V: TRBV11-3; J: TRBJ2-1; length: 12; D: NA; size: NA; DNA: TGTGCCAGCAGCTTAGATGGGAACGAGCAGTTCTTC; CDR3: CASSLDGNEQFF
V: TRBV5-1; J: TRBJ2-7; length: 15; D: TRBD1; size: NA; DNA: TGCGCCAGCAGCCTATGGACAGGGTACTCCTACGAGCAGTACTTC; CDR3: CASSLWTGYSYEQYF
V: TRBV5-1; J: TRBJ2-3; length: 16; D: TRBD2; size: NA; DNA: TGCGCCAGCAGCCCCAGACTAGCTGCTCGCACAGATACGCAGTATTTT; CDR3: CASSPRLAARTDTQYF
V: TRBV7-2; J: TRBJ2-2; length: 17; D: TRBD2; size: NA; DNA: TGTGCCAGCAGCTCACCCACGGGGGGTCGGGTCACCGGGGAGCTGTTTTTT; CDR3: CASSSPTGGRVTGELFF
V: TRBV5-1; J: TRBJ1-1; length: 16; D: TRBD1; size: NA; DNA: TGCGCCAGCAGCCAAGGGACAGGGGGCAGTAGGACTGAAGCTTTCTTT; CDR3: CASSQGTGGSRTEAFF
V: TRBV11-2; J: TRBJ2-1; length: 16; D: TRBD2; size: NA; DNA: TGTGCCAGCAGCTTTGTAACTAGCGGAGGCCGCAATGAGCAGTTCTTC; CDR3: CASSFVTSGGRNEQFF
V: TRBV7-8; J: TRBJ2-5; length: 15; D: TRBD1; size: few; DNA: TGTGCCAGCAGCCCCCAGACAGGGGACAAAGAGACCCAGTACTTC; CDR3: CASSPQTGDKETQYF
V: TRBV27; J: TRBJ1-1; length: 14; D: NA; size: NA; DNA: TGTGCCAGCAGTCCCGCCGGGGCGAACACTGAAGCTTTCTTT; CDR3: CASSPAGANTEAFF
V: TRBV6-5; J: TRBJ1-2; length: 14; D: NA; size: once; DNA: TGTGCCAGCAGTTACGGGGAGGGGAACTATGGCTACACCTTC; CDR3: CASSYGEGNYGYTF
V: TRBV10-1; J: TRBJ2-5; length: 13; D: NA; size: NA; DNA: TGCGCCAGCAGTGACAGGGACCAAGAGACCCAGTACTTC; CDR3: CASSDRDQETQYF
V: TRBV11-3; J: TRBJ1-2; length: 15; D: TRBD1; size: once; DNA: TGTGCCAGCAGCTTAGCGGACAGGGTTCGTTATGGCTACACCTTC; CDR3: CASSLADRVRYGYTF
V: TRBV2; J: TRBJ1-2; length: 13; D: NA; size: NA; DNA: TGTGCCAGCCACAGGGACTCTAACTATGGCTACACCTTC; CDR3: CASHRDSNYGYTF
V: TRBV5-1; J: TRBJ1-2; length: 15; D: NA; size: NA; DNA: TGCGCCAGCAGCCCTGGCCGGGACATTGACTATGGCTACACCTTC; CDR3: CASSPGRDIDYGYTF
V: TRBV27; J: TRBJ1-1; length: 15; D: TRBD1; size: NA; DNA: TGTGCCAGCAGCAAAGGACAGGGGGCGCCCACTGAAGCTTTCTTT; CDR3: CASSKGQGAPTEAFF
V: TRBV19; J: TRBJ2-2; length: 15; D: NA; size: NA; DNA: TGTGCCAGTAGTACCAGACCTCTGAACACCGGGGAGCTGTTTTTT; CDR3: CASSTRPLNTGELFF
V: TRBV5-1; J: TRBJ2-1; length: 13; D: NA; size: NA; DNA: TGCGCCAGCAGCCCGCGGACAAACAATGAGCAGTTCTTC; CDR3: CASSPRTNNEQFF
V: TRBV29-1; J: TRBJ1-1; length: 15; D: TRBD1; size: NA; DNA: TGCAGCGGTAGACAGGGAATTGCCATGAACACTGAAGCTTTCTTT; CDR3: CSGRQGIAMNTEAFF
V: TRBV28; J: TRBJ2-7; length: 15; D: NA; size: NA; DNA: TGTGCCAGCAGTGCCAGGGGTGTTGTCTCCTACGAGCAGTACTTC; CDR3: CASSARGVVSYEQYF
V: TRBV10-3; J: TRBJ1-1; length: 14; D: NA; size: NA; DNA: TGTGCCATCAGTGAGGGGGCTGGAATCACTGAAGCTTTCTTT; CDR3: CAISEGAGITEAFF
V: TRBV28; J: TRBJ1-5; length: 15; D: NA; size: medium-sized; DNA: TGTGCCAGCAGTTTACTTACTGCTAGCAATCAGCCCCAGCATTTT; CDR3: CASSLLTASNQPQHF
V: TRBV11-2; J: TRBJ1-1; length: 11; D: NA; size: NA; DNA: TGTGCCAGCAGCTTAGTGGGTCGAGCTTTCTTT; CDR3: CASSLVGRAFF
V: TRBV15; J: TRBJ2-3; length: 16; D: NA; size: NA; DNA: TGTGCCACCAGCAGAGGGAGGCTACGGAGGACAGATACGCAGTATTTT; CDR3: CATSRGRLRRTDTQYF
V: TRBV7-2; J: TRBJ2-3; length: 16; D: TRBD2; size: NA; DNA: TGTGCCAGCAGTCCGCTAGCGGGAGCTAGCACAGATACGCAGTATTTT; CDR3: CASSPLAGASTDTQYF
V: TRBV27; J: TRBJ2-7; length: 16; D: NA; size: NA; DNA: TGTGCCAGCAGTTTATCCCTTTGGGGGGAATACGACGAGCAGTACTTC; CDR3: CASSLSLWGEYDEQYF
V: TRBV6-1; J: TRBJ1-2; length: 18; D: NA; size: few; DNA: TGTGCCAGCAGTGAATACCCCGAGGACGGTTTTCTAATCTATGGCTACACCTTC; CDR3: CASSEYPEDGFLIYGYTF
V: TRBV9; J: TRBJ1-1; length: 14; D: NA; size: few; DNA: TGTGCCAGCAGCGTGGCAGGGGTGAACACTGAAGCTTTCTTT; CDR3: CASSVAGVNTEAFF
V: TRBV12-3/TRBV12-4; J: TRBJ2-7; length: 13; D: NA; size: NA; DNA: TGTGCCAGCAGTTTAGACCCTGCCTACGAGCAGTACTTC; CDR3: CASSLDPAYEQYF
V: TRBV10-2; J: TRBJ1-2; length: 12; D: NA; size: NA; DNA: TGCGCCAGCAGTGACGGGATCTATGGCTACACCTTC; CDR3: CASSDGIYGYTF
V: TRBV19; J: TRBJ1-6; length: 14; D: NA; size: once; DNA: TGTGCCAGTAGTGCCTCGGGGGTTGATTCACCCCTCCACTTT; CDR3: CASSASGVDSPLHF
V: TRBV27; J: TRBJ1-5; length: 14; D: NA; size: once; DNA: TGTGCCAGCAGAGGGGCGGGGAGGTTTCAGCCCCAGCATTTT; CDR3: CASRGAGRFQPQHF
V: TRBV5-6; J: TRBJ2-1; length: 16; D: NA; size: NA; DNA: TGTGCCAGCAGCCCGGGCGGCCCTTTCTCCTACAATGAGCAGTTCTTC; CDR3: CASSPGGPFSYNEQFF